Presented here are 23 T cell receptor beta chains from one specimen sequenced in a study of blood T cell repertoires in COVID-19 (dated by TCRdb to 2018 to 2021). Library prep was done by the immunoSEQ multiplex PCR assay. The table comes from immuneACCESS by way of TCRdb, which keeps in-frame sequences with V and J called. Part of the clones is missing from these tables; in studies checked, under half for an unresolved V gene and the rest for unknown reasons. A total of 150,000 to 200,000 clones appear in this sample, around nine tenths of them only once. In total, the top ten clones hold roughly an eighth of the sample. The sequencing sample was made of peripheral blood. These receptors came from a woman in her sixties or seventies with COVID-19, enrolled during active disease.

CDR3 nucleotide sequence: TGTGCCAGCAGCGTAGGAGACAGCCCGGTGCGCGAGCAGTACTTC. It translates to CASSVGDSPVREQYF. The chain links TRBV9 to TRBJ2-7, with D possibly matching TRBD1 (5 bases). V was trimmed by 0 bases and J by 6 bases, leaving 16 bases between them. The germline V gene encodes CDR1 SGDLS and CDR2 YYNGEE. CDR3 length equals 15 residues.

The chain combines TRBV5-5 with TRBJ2-3, with D unresolved. Trimming took off 1 base at V and 5 bases at J, with 5 bases between the two ends. The CDR3 contains 12 residues. Germline-derived CDR1 and CDR2 are SGHKS and YYEKEE (reference sequence). The CDR3 reads CASSLSGDTQYF. CDR3 DNA sequence: TGTGCCAGCAGCTTGTCGGGAGATACGCAGTATTTT.

The rearrangement joins TRBV5-1 to TRBJ2-3; 10 bases agree with TRBD1. This CDR3 contains 14 residues. Germline trimming cut 4 bases from V and 5 bases from J; bases unmatched to any gene: 4. Germline-derived CDR1 and CDR2 are SGHRS and YFSETQ. The CDR3, as DNA: TGCGCCAGCAGCGTGGACAGGGGGGGAGATACGCAGTATTTT. Its translation is CASSVDRGGDTQYF.

This clone appeared a single time. The chain joins TRBV6-5 to TRBJ2-7, with a possible D match to TRBD1 (6 bases). The CDR3 totals 12 residues. Germline CDR1 reads MNHEY; CDR2 reads SVGAGI. Trimming left V 6 bases short and J 3 bases short, with 9 bases between. CDR3 loop: CASRQGDYEQYF. As DNA, the CDR3 is TGTGCCAGCAGACAGGGTGACTACGAGCAGTACTTC.

The rearrangement links TRBV28 to TRBJ1-5, with TRBD1 as a possible D gene (6 bases). The CDR3 totals 19 residues. Deletions cut 1 base from V and 2 bases from J, with 21 bases between. Germline V lookup: CDR1 MDHEN, CDR2 SYDVKM. The CDR3 loop is CASSLYQQGIGSGNQPQHF. DNA for the CDR3: TGTGCCAGCAGTTTATATCAGCAGGGGATTGGGAGTGGCAATCAGCCCCAGCATTTT.

The V gene is TRBV19, the J gene TRBJ2-5, with D tentatively TRBD1 (5 bases). CDR3 length: 15 residues. Trimming stripped 6 bases from V and 3 bases from J, with 17 bases between. In germline, CDR1 is LNHDA, CDR2 SQIVND (reference sequence). In DNA, the CDR3 is TGTGCCAGTAGCATCGCTTTGGGGCGAAAAGAGACCCAGTACTTC. This sequence encodes CASSIALGRKETQYF. Variable domain in full (rest from reference TRBV19 and TRBJ2-5): DGGITQSPKYLFRKEGQNVTLSCEQNLNHDAMYWYRQDPGQGLRLIYYSQIVNDFQKGDIAEGYSVSREKKESFPLTVTSAQKNPTAFYLCASSIALGRKETQYFGPGTRLLVL.

The chain combines TRBV21-1 with TRBJ1-3. TRBV21-1 is a listed pseudogene. There are 14 residues in the CDR3. The CDR3 sequence is CASSKNGSGNTIYF. The CDR3 DNA reads as TGTGCCAGCAGCAAAAACGGCTCTGGAAACACCATATATTTT.

This clone was detected a few times. This chain connects TRBV30 to TRBJ1-6; D possibly corresponds to TRBD1 (5 bases). Deletions cut 3 bases from V and 9 bases from J, with 12 bases between. The CDR3 is 13 residues long. Germline CDR1 GTSNPN, CDR2 SVGIG (reference sequence). The CDR3 loop is CAWRAMTVSPLHF. The CDR3 DNA reads TGTGCCTGGAGAGCTATGACAGTTTCACCCCTCCACTTT.

V gene TRBV11-2 combines with J gene TRBJ2-7, with D perhaps TRBD2 (5 bases). The CDR3 runs to 14 residues. The germline V gene encodes CDR1 SGHAT and CDR2 FQNNGV. The V end was cut by 6 bases, the J end by 3 bases, with 15 bases between. CDR3 nucleotides: TGTGCCAGCAGTCCCGACGGGAATTTCTACGAGCAGTACTTC. Its translation is CASSPDGNFYEQYF.

In DNA form, the CDR3 reads TGTGCCAGTAGTCCGAGGGACAGGAATTCACCCCTCCACTTT. It translates to CASSPRDRNSPLHF. This rearrangement joins TRBV19 to TRBJ1-6, with 8 positions matching TRBD1. V lost 5 bases and J lost 7; bases outside the gene matches: 4. Germline CDR1 reads LNHDA; CDR2 reads SQIVND (reference sequence). There are 14 residues in the CDR3.

The V and J genes are TRBV19 and TRBJ1-1; a possible D gene is TRBD1 (5 bases). Trimming cost V 3 bases and J 8 bases, with 16 bases left between them. In germline, CDR1 is LNHDA, CDR2 SQIVND (reference sequence). The CDR3 runs 14 residues. The CDR3 here is CASSIAGQGGEAFF. CDR3 in DNA: TGTGCCAGTAGTATTGCGGGGCAGGGTGGCGAAGCTTTCTTT.

The rearrangement joins TRBV9 to TRBJ2-5; TRBD2 aligns across 9 bases. The CDR3 covers 15 residues. Germline V gene data show CDR1 as SGDLS and CDR2 as YYNGEE. V lost 0 bases, J lost 5 bases, and 5 bases stayed unmatched. The chain's CDR3 is CASSVGLAGAETQYF. CDR3 coding DNA: TGTGCCAGCAGCGTAGGGTTAGCGGGAGCGGAGACCCAGTACTTC.

This chain links TRBV18 with TRBJ1-4; D not resolved. The CDR3 spans 13 residues. The V end was cut by 6 bases, the J end by 0 bases, with 5 bases between. In germline, CDR1 is KGHSH, CDR2 LQKENI. The CDR3 is CASSSTTNEKLFF. CDR3 DNA sequence: TGTGCCAGCTCCAGTACAACTAATGAAAAACTGTTTTTT. Complete variable domain (other parts from reference TRBV18 and TRBJ1-4): NAGVMQNPRHLVRRRGQEARLRCSPMKGHSHVYWYRQLPEEGLKFMVYLQKENIIDESGMPKERFSAEFPKEGPSILRIQQVVRGDSAAYFCASSSTTNEKLFFGSGTQLSVL.

Turning to this clone: This CDR3 is also generated by other DNA sequences in the sample. The V call is TRBV27, the J call TRBJ2-7; 12 bases are shared with TRBD2. The germline V gene encodes CDR1 MNHEY and CDR2 SMNVEV (reference sequence). J was trimmed by 2 bases and V by 5 bases; bases with no gene match: 4. This CDR3 has 15 residues. CDR3 nucleotides: TGTGCCAGCAGTCATGGACTAGCGGGGACCTACGAGCAGTACTTC. It yields the protein CASSHGLAGTYEQYF.

This clone was observed a handful of times. The gene calls are TRBV6-5 and TRBJ2-7; TRBD2 agrees at 8 bases. V dropped 2 bases and J dropped 1; count of bases not matched to a gene: 7. This CDR3 is built from 16 residues. The germline V gene has CDR1 MNHEY and CDR2 SVGAGI. CDR3 in amino acids: CASSYGGGTSSYEQYF. The CDR3 nucleotides are TGTGCCAGCAGTTACGGTGGCGGGACTAGTTCCTACGAGCAGTACTTC.

The chain has TRBV5-5 and TRBJ2-1; D is uncertain. This CDR3 is built from 16 residues. Germline V gene lookup returns CDR1 SGHKS and CDR2 YYEKEE (reference sequence). Trimming took 0 bases from V and 0 from J, leaving 10 bases between them. The CDR3: CASSLVALVSYNEQFF. In DNA, the CDR3 is TGTGCCAGCAGCTTGGTTGCGCTAGTCTCCTACAATGAGCAGTTCTTC.

The V and J genes are TRBV28 and TRBJ1-2; 7 bases line up with TRBD1. The CDR3 contains 15 residues. Germline CDR1 is MDHEN and CDR2 is SYDVKM. The trim removed 6 bases at V and 0 bases at J, leaving 7 bases unmatched. The DNA of the CDR3 is TGTGCCAGCAGGGAAACCGGGACAGCTAACTATGGCTACACCTTC. Amino acid sequence: CASRETGTANYGYTF.

This clone was observed a few times. The J gene is TRBJ2-3, the V gene TRBV27; D may be TRBD1 (5 bases). The CDR3 contains 14 residues. Germline V lookup: CDR1 MNHEY, CDR2 SMNVEV (reference sequence). The V end was cut by 6 bases, the J end by 4 bases, with 14 bases between. CDR3 in amino acids: CASSITQGSDTQYF. CDR3 DNA sequence: TGTGCCAGCAGCATTACCCAGGGTTCAGATACGCAGTATTTT.

V is TRBV5-1 and J is TRBJ2-1, with TRBD1 as a possible D gene (6 bases). The CDR3 loop spans 13 amino acids. V was pared by 4 bases and J by 8 bases, with 13 bases between. The germline V gene encodes CDR1 SGHRS and CDR2 YFSETQ. CDR3 in DNA: TGCGCCAGCAGCCTGACTGGGGGCGATGAGCAGTTCTTC. Translation gives CASSLTGGDEQFF. The full variable domain, rest sourced from reference TRBV5-1 and TRBJ2-1, is KAGVTQTPRYLIKTRGQQVTLSCSPISGHRSVSWYQQTPGQGLQFLFEYFSETQRNKGNFPGRFSGRQFSNSRSEMNVSTLELGDSALYLCASSLTGGDEQFFGPGTRLTVL.

This chain uses TRBV19 with TRBJ1-6; 8 bases are a match to TRBD1. Germline CDR1 is LNHDA and CDR2 is SQIVND (reference sequence). J lost 6 bases, V lost 4 bases, and 2 bases had no gene match. This CDR3 has 14 amino acids. CDR3 region: CASSTQGANSPLHF. DNA of the CDR3: TGTGCCAGTAGTACTCAGGGGGCTAATTCACCCCTCCACTTT.

The V gene is TRBV9, the J gene TRBJ2-1; 8 bases match TRBD1. The CDR3 runs 15 residues. The V gene end was trimmed by 6 bases and the J gene end by 1 base; junction bases not matched to a gene: 6. Germline V gene sequence: CDR1 SGDLS, CDR2 YYNGEE. CDR3 loop: CASTPGGRSYNEQFF. The CDR3 DNA is TGTGCCAGCACCCCAGGGGGCCGGTCCTACAATGAGCAGTTCTTC.

The V call is TRBV7-2, the J call TRBJ2-1, with D perhaps matching TRBD2 (5 bases). Germline CDR1 reads SGHTA; CDR2 reads FQGNSA. Trimming pared 1 base from V and 0 bases from J, leaving 7 bases between. The CDR3 is 15 amino acids. The CDR3 spells CASSLGLASYNEQFF. The CDR3 DNA sequence: TGTGCCAGCAGCTTAGGTCTAGCCTCCTACAATGAGCAGTTCTTC.

This clone was counted only a few times. This rearrangement joins TRBV3-1 (or the pseudogene TRBV3-2) to TRBJ2-1, with a weak D call TRBD2 (5 bases). Trimming removed 0 bases at V and 1 base at J, with 13 bases between. The CDR3 is 17 residues long. The germline V gene encodes CDR1 LGHDT and CDR2 YNNKEL (reference sequence). The CDR3 spells CASSQEWTGRSYNEQFF. The DNA of the CDR3 is TGTGCCAGCAGCCAAGAATGGACGGGGAGATCCTACAATGAGCAGTTCTTC.